Listed here is a single TCR beta chain. This sample stems from a study of shared clonotypes between healthy human individuals. At the level of the study: Contributing individuals were a couple of females and a few males aged 18 to 49. Per donor, three plates held CD4 naive cells, three held CD4 memory, two held CD8 naive and one held CD8 memory.

CDR3 length: 14 residues. Germline-derived CDR1 and CDR2 are MNHEY and SMNVEV (reference sequence). Trimming left V 3 bases short and J 1 base short, with 9 bases between. TCRdb's table, derived via immunoSEQ multiplex PCR, lists solely in-frame clones and lacks some. The sample consists of just over 2,000,000 clones, roughly 94% of them appearing once. Sequencing was done on a sample of naive CD4+ T cells sorted from blood. The subset denotes: CD45RA+ positively selected. This clonotype was obtained from a man aged 18 to 30 in good health. The chain has TRBV27 and TRBJ1-1; D not certain. The DNA for the CDR3 is TGTGCCAGCAGTTTTGGGCAGCCGAACACTGAAGCTTTCTTT. Amino acid sequence: CASSFGQPNTEAFF.